Sequencing of this TCR beta chain was carried out in a study of shared clonotypes between healthy human individuals (dated by TCRdb to 2019 to 2021). Describing the broader study: Two women and three men aged 18 to 49 years were included in the cohort. Per donor, three plates each were used for CD4 naive and CD4 memory, two for CD8 naive, and one for CD8 memory. The study deeply sequenced blood TCR repertoires of 5 or 6 healthy adults to estimate repertoire size and the extent of clonotype sharing between individuals. To increase sequencing depth and limit assay-specific biases, TCR repertoire library preparation and sequencing were carried out by different laboratories using diverse techniques. Per donor, leukapheresis produced somewhere between about 0.94 and 9 billion PBMCs. Broader findings and caveats from the paper: Pairwise subsampling indicated that sequencing depth was expected to affect the degree of clonotype sharing among donors. Clonotypes shared by all four sorted-subset donors showed higher generation probabilities than non-shared clonotypes. The genetic and exposure-history diversity represented was limited by the small number of donors. Larger estimated clonotype richness was generally found for naive subsets than for memory subsets. Rarefaction of sorted-subset datasets indicated incomplete sequencing despite the large sequencing depth. Only blood was sampled, and tissue TCR repertoires likely differ from those in blood. Sharing across several donors was observed for around 5% of naive CD4, 3% to 3.5% of naive CD8, 2% to 2.5% of memory CD4, and around 0.4% of memory CD8 clonotypes.

In its sample, this clone was seen a few times. The antigen this receptor binds is unknown. Base qualities are missing; no much larger clone stands one base away. CD8 naive samples were CD45RO-negative cells positively selected for CCR7, giving a CD45RA+CCR7+ population that excluded TemRA cells. Healthy HIV-negative adults with no recently reported acute infections or vaccinations were included as donors. Every donor was a Caucasian adult living in Nashville, Tennessee, USA. Blood was collected by leukapheresis, and PBMCs were isolated by Ficoll-Histopaque density gradient centrifugation and then cryopreserved in liquid nitrogen vapor phase. Purity and quantity of every magnetically sorted T cell population were checked by analytical flow cytometry. Each sorted fraction had its genomic DNA isolated and then quantified by UV absorbance on a Nanodrop 2000c. The germline V gene supplies CDR1 SGHNT and CDR2 YENEEA. V is pared back by 5 bases and J by 8 bases, with 22 bases lying between the germline termini. Its CDR3 holds 15 amino acids, cysteine through phenylalanine. Of the read, only the CDR3 DNA is kept; its 45 bases are in frame from base 1.

Using the deep immunoSEQ assay, TCR CDR3 regions were amplified from genomic DNA by multiplex PCR. Extracted genomic DNA from each cell subset was spread evenly across all wells of several immunoSEQ 96-well plates, with each plate serving as a replicate. For sorted subsets, each replicate PCR was loaded with approximately 200 ng genomic DNA, equivalent to 25,000 to 35,000 T cell genomes. The purified libraries were quantified using a Qubit 3.0 fluorometer, sized with a Bioanalyzer 2100, and then quantified again using the KAPA Library Quantification kit. A separate single-read 150-cycle Illumina NextSeq 550 flow cell was used to sequence each immunoSEQ 96-well plate. The study's processing was this. The immunoSEQ output contained only junctional sequences without quality scores, so filtering could not match that applied to full-length reads. Sequences were annotated with PyIR, a Python wrapper for IgBLAST v1.9, and V/J genes and CDR3 were assigned using IMGT germline references. Reads were removed for weak V/J assignments (E-value above 1e-6), missing CDR3, stop codons, out-of-frame junctions, or ambiguous translated residues. V3J clonotypes were defined as sequences sharing an identical inferred V gene, J gene, and CDR3 amino acid sequence. To compute the percentage overlap between repertoires, the number of shared unique clonotypes was divided by the size of the smaller repertoire. Three approaches were used to assess repertoire richness: RTK rarefaction, the Chao1 estimator, and Recon v2.1 estimates of unobserved clonotypes. Generation probabilities were computed with OLGA for all TCRbeta clonotypes obtained by the gDNA method from several donors. TCRdb took this table from immuneACCESS and kept in-frame rearrangements with V and J called. Such tables lack part of the clones; where checked against another copy, unresolved V genes explain under half of the gap, and the rest is unexplained. V and J calls and clone size are given by that table; D and trimming were obtained from the DNA. The sample table holds about 820,000 clones, of which 80% to 95% were seen once. The ten largest clones add up to around 24% of the sample.

Sequences were obtained from naive CD8+ T cells sorted from blood. Read against the paper, the sample's cell subset or site label means: CD45RA+CCR7+. The rearrangement joined TRBV11-3 to TRBJ2-7; the D gene is perhaps TRBD1, from 6 matching bases. The sequence came from a man younger than 40 in good health. The CDR3 has the sequence CASSARQDPLAQQYF. The nucleotides are TGTGCCAGCAGCGCGAGACAGGATCCGCTGGCCCAGCAGTACTTC. Full variable domain (CDR3 extended with the reference TRBV11-3 and TRBJ2-7 proteins): EAGVVQSPRYKIIEKKQPVAFWCNPISGHNTLYWYLQNLGQGPELLIRYENEEAVDDSQLPKDRFSAERLKGVDSTLKIQPAELGDSAVYLCASSARQDPLAQQYFGPGTRLTVT.